The 14 T cell receptor beta chains presented below share a single source sample, sequenced in a study of blood T cell repertoires in COVID-19. The protocol was immunoSEQ multiplex PCR, while the TCRdb copy is restricted to in-frame clones and leaves out a portion. The table records about 240,000 clones, around 88% of them present only once. Sequencing was carried out using PBMCs or T cells enriched from blood (not recorded which). These receptors were collected from a woman aged 30 to 39 who had recovered from COVID-19.

V and J are TRBV5-1 and TRBJ1-2; 9 positions match TRBD1. CDR1 is SGHRS, CDR2 YFSETQ, per germline. Germline trimming cut 4 bases from V and 2 bases from J; bases unmatched to any gene: 6. This CDR3 spans 15 amino acids. This CDR3 reads CASSTGTGLNYGYTF. In DNA form, the CDR3 reads TGCGCCAGCAGCACCGGGACAGGGTTGAACTATGGCTACACCTTC.

V gene TRBV2 combines with J gene TRBJ1-5; 8 nucleotides match TRBD1. Germline values: CDR1 SNHLY, CDR2 FYNNEI. The V and J ends lost 4 bases and 7 bases, in that order; junction bases with no gene match: 3. The CDR3 has 13 amino acids. The CDR3 region is CASSGTGRQPQHF. The CDR3 DNA follows: TGTGCCAGCAGTGGGACAGGGAGACAGCCCCAGCATTTT.

V and J are TRBV10-3 and TRBJ1-1; 9 bases map to TRBD1. Germline V gene data show CDR1 as ENHRY and CDR2 as SYGVKD. The CDR3 length is 14 residues. Trimming removed 10 bases from V and 3 bases from J; junction bases left unmatched: 9. The CDR3 DNA sequence: TGTGCCACTCGGGTACAGGGGGCGGACACTGAAGCTTTCTTT. This encodes CATRVQGADTEAFF.

V and J are TRBV5-4 and TRBJ1-2, with a tentative D call TRBD1 (5 bases). The V gene's germline CDR1 is SGHNT and CDR2 YYREEE (reference sequence). This CDR3 has 14 residues. The V end was cut by 1 base, the J end by 4 bases, with 11 bases between. The CDR3 DNA sequence: TGTGCCAGCAGCTTGAACACAGGCCTCTATGGCTACACCTTC. Translation gives CASSLNTGLYGYTF.

The chain carries TRBV5-1 and TRBJ1-1; D is perhaps TRBD1 (5 bases). The CDR3 is 14 residues long. Germline V CDR1 and CDR2: SGHRS, YFSETQ. V lost 0 bases, J lost 3 bases, and 9 bases lay in between. DNA of the CDR3: TGCGCCAGCAGCTTGGGACAGCGGGACACTGAAGCTTTCTTT. Amino acids: CASSLGQRDTEAFF. Combining the CDR3 with reference TRBV5-1 and TRBJ1-1 gives the whole variable domain KAGVTQTPRYLIKTRGQQVTLSCSPISGHRSVSWYQQTPGQGLQFLFEYFSETQRNKGNFPGRFSGRQFSNSRSEMNVSTLELGDSALYLCASSLGQRDTEAFFGQGTRLTVV.

The chain links TRBV7-8 to TRBJ1-2; TRBD1 is a possible D gene (5 bases). Per the germline V gene, CDR1 is SGHVS and CDR2 is FQNEAQ. The CDR3 is 13 amino acids. The V end was cut by 5 bases, the J end by 4 bases, with 11 bases between. CDR3 sequence (DNA): TGTGCCAGCAGCGCAGGGATTCGCTATGGCTACACCTTC. Its translation: CASSAGIRYGYTF.

The chain has TRBV28 and TRBJ1-5; TRBD1 agrees at 8 bases. J lost 2 bases, V lost 5 bases, and 5 bases had no gene match. Germline CDR1 is MDHEN and CDR2 is SYDVKM. The CDR3 is 15 amino acids. CDR3 region: CASSGQGIGNQPQHF. Written as DNA, the CDR3 is TGTGCCAGCAGTGGACAGGGAATTGGCAATCAGCCCCAGCATTTT. The full variable domain, with the rest looked up from reference TRBV28 and TRBJ1-5, is DVKVTQSSRYLVKRTGEKVFLECVQDMDHENMFWYRQDPGLGLRLIYFSYDVKMKEKGDIPEGYSVSREKKERFSLILESASTNQTSMYLCASSGQGIGNQPQHFGDGTRLSIL.

The V gene is TRBV9, the J gene TRBJ2-1, with D possibly TRBD2 on 5 matching bases. CDR1 and CDR2 from the germline V gene are SGDLS and YYNGEE. Trimming cost V 3 bases and J 9 bases, with 10 bases left between them. CDR3 length equals 12 residues. The CDR3 spells CASSGPGGEQFF. The DNA of the CDR3 is TGTGCCAGCAGCGGGCCTGGAGGTGAGCAGTTCTTC.

In its sample, this clone was seen a few times. V is TRBV4-1 and J is TRBJ2-1; 7 bases line up with TRBD2. Germline V gene sequence: CDR1 MGHRA, CDR2 YSYEKL. Trimming took 6 bases from V and 0 from J; bases not matched to a gene: 5. The CDR3 length is 15 residues. This CDR3 is CASRHLADSYNEQFF. The CDR3 region has the DNA TGCGCCAGCAGACACCTAGCGGACTCCTACAATGAGCAGTTCTTC.

This sequence joins TRBV5-6 and TRBJ2-1, with TRBD2 as a possible D gene (6 bases). V shed 4 bases and J shed 10 bases, with 18 bases lying between them. The CDR3 loop spans 14 amino acids. Looked up from germline, CDR1 is SGHDT and CDR2 is YYEEEE. The CDR3: CASSDRLVRYEQFF. The CDR3 DNA follows: TGTGCCAGCAGCGATCGACTAGTAAGGTACGAGCAGTTCTTC.

This chain joins TRBV28 and TRBJ1-4, with D perhaps TRBD1 (6 bases). This CDR3 contains 15 residues. Trimming left V 4 bases short and J 8 bases short, with 17 bases between. Germline assignment: CDR1 MDHEN and CDR2 SYDVKM. CDR3 sequence (DNA): TGTGCCAGCAGTTCGATCGGCAGGGGCCCGGAAAAACTGTTTTTT. This encodes CASSSIGRGPEKLFF.

The genes are TRBV4-3 and TRBJ2-2, with a weak D call TRBD2 (6 bases). CDR1 is LGHNA, CDR2 YSLEER, per germline. Between the trimmed V and J ends, which lost 4 bases and 5 bases, there was a span of 11 bases. The CDR3 totals 14 residues. In DNA, the CDR3 is TGCGCCAGCAGCCGCGGGACGGCTACCGGGGAGCTGTTTTTT. As protein: CASSRGTATGELFF.

This rearrangement joins TRBV25-1 to TRBJ1-1, with D perhaps matching TRBD1 (5 bases). V was trimmed by 5 bases and J by 3 bases, leaving 13 bases between them. The CDR3 length is 14 residues. The germline V gene has CDR1 MGHDK and CDR2 SYGVNS. CDR3 sequence reads: CASSHNWGDTEAFF. CDR3 bases: TGTGCCAGCAGTCACAATTGGGGGGACACTGAAGCTTTCTTT.

This clone was detected once. DNA for the CDR3: TGCGCCAGCAGCGCACTACCTAGCGGGAGTCCCTACGAGCAGTACTTC. Translated, it gives CASSALPSGSPYEQYF. The chain joins TRBV5-1 to TRBJ2-7; 10 bases are a match to TRBD2. Germline assignment: CDR1 SGHRS and CDR2 YFSETQ. With V trimmed by 4 bases and J by 2 bases, 9 bases remained unmatched. This CDR3 comprises 16 residues. The full variable domain, its missing parts supplied by reference TRBV5-1 and TRBJ2-7, is KAGVTQTPRYLIKTRGQQVTLSCSPISGHRSVSWYQQTPGQGLQFLFEYFSETQRNKGNFPGRFSGRQFSNSRSEMNVSTLELGDSALYLCASSALPSGSPYEQYFGPGTRLTVT.